The 27 T cell receptor beta chains listed next were all sequenced from one sample in a study of blood T cell repertoires in COVID-19. Assay used: immunoSEQ multiplex PCR; TCRdb lists only in-frame clones, some missing. Here the sample spans some 380,000 clones, around 87% being singletons. Sequencing was carried out using PBMCs or T cells enriched from blood (not recorded which). Every receptor here comes from a man aged 25-45 years who had recovered from COVID-19.

The CDR3 reads CASSFRDRTDIQYF. The CDR3 DNA is TGTGCCAGCAGCTTCCGGGACAGAACCGATATTCAGTACTTC. This sequence joins TRBV7-8 and TRBJ2-4, with 7 bases aligning to TRBD1. Germline-derived CDR1 and CDR2 are SGHVS and FQNEAQ. There are 14 residues in the CDR3. V lost 3 bases to trimming and J lost 10 bases; unmatched junction nucleotides: 9. The full variable domain, rest sourced from reference TRBV7-8 and TRBJ2-4, is GAGVSQSPRYKVAKRGQDVALRCDPISGHVSLFWYQQALGQGPEFLTYFQNEAQLDKSGLPSDRFFAERPEGSVSTLKIQRTQQEDSAVYLCASSFRDRTDIQYFGAGTRLSVL.

This clone is a singleton in its sample. The CDR3 DNA reads TGTGCCAGCAACCGGGACAGCACGAACACCGGGGAGCTGTTTTTT. Protein sequence: CASNRDSTNTGELFF. The chain is built from TRBV2 and TRBJ2-2; 7 bases agree with TRBD1. The V and J ends lost 7 bases and 0 bases, in that order; junction bases with no gene match: 5. The germline gives CDR1 SNHLY, CDR2 FYNNEI. The CDR3 is 15 residues long.

The V and J genes are TRBV7-2 and TRBJ2-5; D unclear. The germline V and J ends were trimmed by 1 base and 2 bases, with 5 bases remaining between them. This CDR3 is 13 amino acids long. Germline V CDR1 and CDR2: SGHTA, FQGNSA. The CDR3 loop is CASSLVLQETQYF. In DNA, the CDR3 is TGTGCCAGCAGCTTAGTACTTCAAGAGACCCAGTACTTC.

With respect to this clone: The same CDR3 can be traced to other DNA sequences in this sample. The J gene is TRBJ1-6, the V gene TRBV3-1 (or the pseudogene TRBV3-2), with D maybe TRBD1 (5 bases). CDR1 and CDR2 (germline): LGHDT, YNNKEL (reference sequence). The CDR3 has 16 amino acids. The ends were cut back, 4 bases at V and 0 bases at J, with 10 bases in the middle. This CDR3 reads CASSPQGSSYNSPLHF. In DNA, the CDR3 is TGTGCCAGCAGCCCCCAGGGAAGCTCCTATAATTCACCCCTCCACTTT.

The V gene is TRBV27, the J gene TRBJ1-1; D not certain. This CDR3 contains 12 residues. Trimming removed 1 base at V and 8 bases at J, with 8 bases between. Germline CDR1 reads MNHEY; CDR2 reads SMNVEV (reference sequence). The CDR3 nucleotides read TGTGCCAGCAGTTTATATGGCAGAGAAGCTTTCTTT. Translation: CASSLYGREAFF.

V gene TRBV6-2 or TRBV6-3 combines with J gene TRBJ1-4; TRBD1 agrees at 7 bases. Germline lookup yields CDR1 MNHEY and CDR2 SVGEGT. Losses at the gene ends were 6 bases for V and 8 bases for J; bases not matched to a gene: 6. The CDR3 consists of 13 residues. The chain's CDR3 is CASSGTVREKLFF. CDR3 DNA sequence: TGTGCCAGCAGCGGGACAGTAAGGGAAAAACTGTTTTTT.

The rearrangement joins TRBV5-1 to TRBJ1-2; 10 positions agree with TRBD1. CDR1 and CDR2 (germline): SGHRS, YFSETQ. This CDR3 has 14 residues. V was clipped by 5 bases and J by 4 bases; unmatched bases: 5. In DNA, the CDR3 is TGCGCCAGCAGGCAGGGACAGGGGAGCTATGGCTACACCTTC. Its translation is CASRQGQGSYGYTF.

The V gene is TRBV6-2 or TRBV6-3, the J gene TRBJ1-4, with a possible D match to TRBD1 (6 bases). This CDR3 has 15 amino acids. Germline CDR1 reads MNHEY; CDR2 reads SVGEGT. Trimming took 5 bases from V and 1 from J, leaving 11 bases between them. The CDR3 region has the DNA TGTGCCAGCAGTCCCTTGGACAGAACTAATGAAAAACTGTTTTTT. Translated: CASSPLDRTNEKLFF.

This chain connects TRBV24-1 to TRBJ2-6; 7 bases map to TRBD1. The CDR3 has 15 amino acids. V gave up 6 bases and J gave up 0 bases; unmatched junction bases: 1. Germline V gene data show CDR1 as KGHDR and CDR2 as SFDVKD. The CDR3: CATSPGGSGANVLTF. CDR3 nucleotide sequence: TGTGCCACCAGTCCAGGGGGCTCTGGGGCCAACGTCCTGACTTTC.

This chain links TRBV27 with TRBJ2-2, with D possibly TRBD2 on 5 matching bases. This CDR3 has 13 residues. V was pared by 4 bases and J by 5 bases, with 8 bases between. CDR1 MNHEY and CDR2 SMNVEV come from the germline V gene (reference sequence). Here the CDR3 reads CASSSGGTGELFF. Written as DNA, the CDR3 is TGTGCCAGCAGTTCCGGCGGGACCGGGGAGCTGTTTTTT.

The J gene is TRBJ2-1, the V gene TRBV4-3; D perhaps matches TRBD2 (6 bases). This CDR3 has 17 residues. With 2 bases removed from V and 4 bases from J, the gap between germline ends came to 18 bases. From germline, CDR1 is LGHNA and CDR2 YSLEER. Written as DNA, the CDR3 is TGCGCCAGCAGCCAAAGGGAAATACGGGAGAATTACAATGAGCAGTTCTTC. Amino acid sequence: CASSQREIRENYNEQFF.

V and J are TRBV10-3 and TRBJ2-1; 9 positions match TRBD2. V shed 4 bases, J shed 9 bases, and the junction held 7 bases outside the gene matches. Germline V gene sequence: CDR1 ENHRY, CDR2 SYGVKD. The CDR3 spans 14 residues. CDR3 region: CAISVSRGGFEQFF. The CDR3 DNA reads TGTGCCATCAGTGTCTCGCGGGGGGGCTTTGAGCAGTTCTTC.

The chain recombines TRBV10-1 with TRBJ2-1, with 7 bases fitting TRBD1. The V segment lost 1 base and the J segment 13 bases; nucleotides outside the gene matches: 10. Germline V gene sequence: CDR1 WNHNN, CDR2 SYGVQD (reference sequence). There are 14 residues in the CDR3. The CDR3 region is CASSELGTAFGQFF. The CDR3 bases are TGCGCCAGCAGTGAGTTGGGGACAGCCTTTGGACAGTTCTTC.

With respect to this clone: This may be a read error, as it is one base from a much larger clone. Other DNA variants within this sample encode the same CDR3. The chain uses TRBV6-5 and TRBJ2-7; 10 nucleotides align to TRBD1. The CDR3 sequence is 14 residues long. V was pared by 5 bases and J by 3 bases, with 4 bases of the junction left unmatched. Germline loops: CDR1 MNHEY, CDR2 SVGAGI. In nucleotides, the CDR3 is TGTGCCAGCAGTCCCGGGACAGGGGTCTACGAGCAGTACTTC. Translating gives CASSPGTGVYEQYF.

The CDR3 spells CASSPQDIETSYYGYTF. CDR3 nucleotide sequence: TGTGCCAGCTCACCACAAGATATCGAGACATCTTATTATGGCTACACCTTC. The chain employs TRBV18 and TRBJ1-2; D remains ambiguous. Trimming removed 1 base at V and 5 bases at J, with 20 bases between. Germline V gives CDR1 KGHSH, CDR2 LQKENI. The CDR3 length is 17 residues.

The chain couples TRBV29-1 to TRBJ1-6; 9 nucleotides line up with TRBD1. With V trimmed by 6 bases and J by 8 bases, 14 bases remained unmatched. CDR3 length equals 16 residues. The germline CDR1 and CDR2 sequences are SQVTM and ANQGSEA. The CDR3 sequence is CSVRVMGQGFDSPLHF. DNA of the CDR3: TGCAGCGTCCGGGTTATGGGACAGGGATTCGATTCACCCCTCCACTTT.

The chain links TRBV29-1 to TRBJ2-5; 10 positions match TRBD2. J gave up 2 bases and V 6 bases, and 6 bases lay outside the gene matches. Germline CDR1 is SQVTM and CDR2 is ANQGSEA. The CDR3 covers 14 residues. The CDR3 sequence is CSVFIAGGQETQYF. The CDR3 DNA follows: TGCAGCGTATTCATAGCGGGGGGACAAGAGACCCAGTACTTC.

The chain combines TRBV27 with TRBJ1-5, with D unresolved. The germline V gene encodes CDR1 MNHEY and CDR2 SMNVEV (reference sequence). The CDR3 is 17 amino acids. The ends were cut back, 6 bases at V and 2 bases at J, with 20 bases in the middle. The CDR3 reads CASSQSEASPRNQPQHF. CDR3 sequence (DNA): TGTGCCAGCAGCCAATCCGAAGCGTCCCCTCGCAATCAGCCCCAGCATTTT.

J is TRBJ2-7 and V is TRBV5-5; 10 nucleotides match TRBD1. Trimming cost V 6 bases and J 3 bases; bases outside gene matches: 6. Per the germline V gene, CDR1 is SGHKS and CDR2 is YYEKEE (reference sequence). This CDR3 spans 14 amino acids. The CDR3 sequence is CASTWTGGYYEQYF. As DNA, the CDR3 is TGTGCCAGCACCTGGACAGGGGGATACTACGAGCAGTACTTC.

The genes are TRBV2 and TRBJ2-7; the D gene is possibly TRBD1 (6 bases). The CDR3 runs to 16 residues. The germline V gene encodes CDR1 SNHLY and CDR2 FYNNEI. Trimming took off 0 bases at V and 6 bases at J, with 18 bases between the two ends. CDR3 amino acids: CASSEAPGQGSSEQYF. Written as DNA, the CDR3 is TGTGCCAGCAGTGAAGCTCCGGGACAAGGGAGTAGCGAGCAGTACTTC. Based on the CDR3 plus reference TRBV2 and TRBJ2-7, the full variable domain is EPEVTQTPSHQVTQMGQEVILRCVPISNHLYFYWYRQILGQKVEFLVSFYNNEISEKSEIFDDQFSVERPDGSNFTLKIRSTKLEDSAMYFCASSEAPGQGSSEQYFGPGTRLTVT.

J is TRBJ2-1 and V is TRBV12-3 or TRBV12-4, with a tentative D call TRBD2 (5 bases). This CDR3 has 13 residues. V was shortened by 6 bases and J by 3 bases, with 9 bases between the two germline ends. CDR3 sequence (DNA): TGTGCCAGCAGGCCTGGACTCTACAATGAGCAGTTCTTC. The encoded protein is CASRPGLYNEQFF.

This chain joins TRBV10-3 and TRBJ1-3; D is possibly TRBD1 (6 bases). The ends were cut back, 10 bases at V and 0 bases at J, with 16 bases in the middle. CDR3 length: 15 amino acids. Germline-derived CDR1 and CDR2 are ENHRY and SYGVKD. The CDR3 reads CATLRQALSGNTIYF. For the CDR3, the DNA is TGTGCCACCCTCCGACAGGCGCTCTCTGGAAACACCATATATTTT.

The J gene is TRBJ2-2, the V gene TRBV7-6, with TRBD2 matching over 7 bases. This CDR3 comprises 17 residues. The germline CDR1 and CDR2 sequences are SGHVS and FNYEAQ. With 5 bases clipped from V and 2 bases from J, the junction kept 11 bases outside the gene matches. The CDR3 DNA reads TGTGCCAGCAGCGCCACACTCGGGACTACTAACACCGGGGAGCTGTTTTTT. It is translated as CASSATLGTTNTGELFF.

J is TRBJ2-3 and V is TRBV7-3; D call uncertain. Deletions cut 2 bases from V and 2 bases from J, with 11 bases between. The CDR3 has 15 residues. The V gene's germline CDR1 is SGHTA and CDR2 FQGTGA. CDR3 protein: CASSLRVGLTDTQYF. The CDR3 nucleotides read TGTGCCAGCAGCTTACGGGTCGGCCTCACAGATACGCAGTATTTT.

There are a few counts of this clone. The V gene is TRBV19, the J gene TRBJ2-2, with D possibly being TRBD1 (6 bases). This CDR3 comprises 15 residues. Looked up from germline, CDR1 is LNHDA and CDR2 is SQIVND (reference sequence). The V and J ends lost 4 bases and 2 bases respectively, with 11 bases between them. CDR3 loop: CASSTPGTNTGELFF. CDR3 DNA: TGTGCCAGTAGTACCCCCGGGACAAACACCGGGGAGCTGTTTTTT.

This chain joins TRBV7-2 and TRBJ2-7; D unclear. Germline V gene data show CDR1 as SGHTA and CDR2 as FQGNSA. The V end lost 1 base, the J end lost 0 bases, and 10 bases lay between the germline ends. The CDR3 extends over 15 amino acids. The CDR3 sequence: CASSLGQRSSYEQYF. CDR3 DNA: TGTGCCAGCAGCTTAGGTCAGAGGAGCTCCTACGAGCAGTACTTC.

This clone was counted between two and nine times. The sample has other DNA sequences that encode this CDR3 too. This rearrangement joins TRBV10-3 to TRBJ2-7; a possible D gene is TRBD1 (5 bases). This CDR3 has 12 residues. Germline CDR1 reads ENHRY; CDR2 reads SYGVKD. V lost 3 bases, J lost 2 bases, and 5 bases lay in between. The CDR3, as DNA: TGTGCCATCAGTGAACAGGCCTACGAGCAGTACTTC. This encodes CAISEQAYEQYF.